These 9 T cell receptor beta chains were all obtained from the same sample, sequenced in a study of blood T cell repertoires in COVID-19. Clones were read by immunoSEQ multiplex PCR, and TCRdb kept only the in-frame ones, dropping some. Of about 220,000 clones in the sample, 82% were seen once. The sample consisted of peripheral blood. These receptors were obtained from an older woman with COVID-19, enrolled during active disease.

The gene calls are TRBV2 and TRBJ2-3; D gene ambiguous. In germline, CDR1 is SNHLY, CDR2 FYNNEI. The CDR3 contains 12 residues. V lost 7 bases, J lost 2 bases, and 7 bases lay in between. The CDR3 bases are TGTGCCAGCAAGCCCACCACAGATACGCAGTATTTT. Encoded protein: CASKPTTDTQYF.

This clone was recorded only once. The chain links TRBV9 to TRBJ1-2; D is uncertain. Germline values: CDR1 SGDLS, CDR2 YYNGEE. The CDR3 is 13 residues long. Trimming took off 5 bases at V and 5 bases at J, with 13 bases between the two ends. CDR3 region: CASRAAGLYGYTF. CDR3 coding DNA: TGTGCCAGCAGGGCGGCGGGTTTATATGGCTACACCTTC.

The gene calls are TRBV30 and TRBJ2-7, with D perhaps TRBD1 (6 bases). The germline CDR1 and CDR2 sequences are GTSNPN and SVGIG (reference sequence). V gave up 3 bases and J gave up 0 bases, with 12 bases separating them. The CDR3 has 14 residues. CDR3 DNA sequence: TGTGCCTGGAGATTCAGGGGTTCCTCCTACGAGCAGTACTTC. Protein sequence: CAWRFRGSSYEQYF.

The rearrangement uses TRBV7-9 and TRBJ1-1; 10 nucleotides match TRBD1. The germline gives CDR1 SEHNR, CDR2 FQNEAQ (reference sequence). The CDR3 consists of 16 residues. The V and J ends lost 4 bases and 6 bases, in that order; junction bases with no gene match: 11. This CDR3 is CASSSGDRGRVPEAFF. CDR3 bases: TGTGCCAGCAGCTCCGGAGACAGGGGGCGCGTTCCTGAAGCTTTCTTT.

This clone appeared a single time. CDR3 nucleotide sequence: TGTGCCAGCAGCGTATCTAGCGGGGGGATAGATACGCAGTATTTT. This gives the protein CASSVSSGGIDTQYF. The V gene is TRBV9, the J gene TRBJ2-3; 11 positions agree with TRBD2. The junction had 3 bases not matched to a gene; V was cut back by 1 base and J by 5 bases. The CDR3 covers 15 residues. Germline CDR1 is SGDLS and CDR2 is YYNGEE.

The V gene is TRBV11-2, the J gene TRBJ2-1, with 9 bases fitting TRBD2. Looked up from germline, CDR1 is SGHAT and CDR2 is FQNNGV. This CDR3 region has 15 residues. Germline trimming cut 3 bases from V and 9 bases from J; bases unmatched to any gene: 9. CDR3 in amino acids: CASSFSLAGSLEQFF. The DNA of the CDR3 is TGTGCCAGCAGCTTCAGTCTAGCGGGATCCCTTGAGCAGTTCTTC.

The chain recombines TRBV2 with TRBJ2-1; 8 bases match TRBD2. Germline CDR1 is SNHLY and CDR2 is FYNNEI. The CDR3 totals 14 residues. The V segment lost 7 bases and the J segment 3 bases; nucleotides outside the gene matches: 5. This CDR3 reads CASKTSVSYNEQFF. The CDR3 nucleotides read TGTGCCAGCAAGACTAGCGTTAGCTACAATGAGCAGTTCTTC.

V gene TRBV2 combines with J gene TRBJ2-5; TRBD2 agrees at 8 bases. In germline, CDR1 is SNHLY, CDR2 FYNNEI. Trimming at V came to 6 bases and at J to 2 bases, leaving 5 bases not matched to a gene. The CDR3 covers 14 residues. The CDR3 coding sequence is TGTGCCAGCAGACCTACTAGCGGTCAAGAGACCCAGTACTTC. Protein: CASRPTSGQETQYF.

The V gene is TRBV3-1 (or the pseudogene TRBV3-2), the J gene TRBJ1-4; 10 bases agree with TRBD1. V lost 0 bases to trimming and J lost 6 bases; unmatched junction nucleotides: 7. The CDR3 extends over 17 amino acids. Per germline, CDR1 LGHDT and CDR2 YNNKEL (reference sequence). The CDR3 loop reads CASSQDQPGTGDEKLFF. Written as DNA, the CDR3 is TGTGCCAGCAGCCAAGATCAACCGGGGACAGGGGATGAAAAACTGTTTTTT.